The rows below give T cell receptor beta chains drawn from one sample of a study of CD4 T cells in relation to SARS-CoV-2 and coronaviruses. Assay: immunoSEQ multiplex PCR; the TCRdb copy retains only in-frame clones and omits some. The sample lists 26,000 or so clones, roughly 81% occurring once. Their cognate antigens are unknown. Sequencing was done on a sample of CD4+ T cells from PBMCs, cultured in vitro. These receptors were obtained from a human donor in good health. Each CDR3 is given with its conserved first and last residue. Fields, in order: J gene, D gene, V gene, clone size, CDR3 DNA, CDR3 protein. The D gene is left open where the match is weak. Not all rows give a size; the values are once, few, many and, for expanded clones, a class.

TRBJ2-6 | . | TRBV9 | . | TGTGCCAGCAGCGAGTACCCAGGGAGGAGCTCTGGGGCCAACGTCCTGACTTTC | CASSEYPGRSSGANVLTF
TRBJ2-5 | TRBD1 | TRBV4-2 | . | TGTGCCAGCAGCCAATCTTCCGGGACAGGGGAAAACCAAGAGACCCAGTACTTC | CASSQSSGTGENQETQYF
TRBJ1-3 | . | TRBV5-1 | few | TGCGCCAGCAGAAACTCTGGAAACACCATATATTTT | CASRNSGNTIYF
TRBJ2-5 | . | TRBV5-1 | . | TGCGCCAGCACCCCAAGGGCGGTGGGGTTGGGAGAGACCCAGTACTTC | CASTPRAVGLGETQYF
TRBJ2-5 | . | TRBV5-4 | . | TGTGCCAGCAGCTTGGACGCCGGACAAGAGACCCAGTACTTC | CASSLDAGQETQYF
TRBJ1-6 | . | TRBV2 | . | TGTGCCAGCAGTGAAGGACTATCAAATTCACCCCTCCACTTT | CASSEGLSNSPLHF
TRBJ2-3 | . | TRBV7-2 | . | TGTGCCAGCAGCCCTAGACCCACAGCAGATACGCAGTATTTT | CASSPRPTADTQYF
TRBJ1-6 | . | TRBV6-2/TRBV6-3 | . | TGTGCCAGCAGTATGGAATCACCCCTCCACTTT | CASSMESPLHF
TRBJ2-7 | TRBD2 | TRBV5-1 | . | TGCGCCAGCAGTAGGGAGGGAAGTAGTTACGAGCAGTACTTC | CASSREGSSYEQYF
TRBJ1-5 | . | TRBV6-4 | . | TGTGCCAGCAGTGCCCCCCCCTATCAGCCCCAGCATTTT | CASSAPPYQPQHF
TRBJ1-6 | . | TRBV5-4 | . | TGTGCCAGCAGCCCGCAATACGGGACCATTAATTCACCCCTCCACTTT | CASSPQYGTINSPLHF
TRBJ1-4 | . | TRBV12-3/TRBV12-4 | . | TGTGCCAGCAGTTCCGAGGGACGTGAAAAACTGTTTTTT | CASSSEGREKLFF
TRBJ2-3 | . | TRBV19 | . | TGTGCCAGTAGTTCCACAACTAGCACAGATACGCAGTATTTT | CASSSTTSTDTQYF
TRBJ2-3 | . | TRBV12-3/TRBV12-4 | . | TGTGCCAGCAGTTTACCCGAAGATACGCAGTATTTT | CASSLPEDTQYF
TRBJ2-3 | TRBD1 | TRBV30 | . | TGTGCCTGGAGTACGGGATGGACAGGGGCCACCTCTGGCACAGATACGCAGTATTTT | CAWSTGWTGATSGTDTQYF
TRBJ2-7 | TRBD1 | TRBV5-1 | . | TGCGCCAGCAGCGCCGGGACAGGGGGTTTCTACGAGCAGTACTTC | CASSAGTGGFYEQYF
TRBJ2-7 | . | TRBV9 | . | TGTGCCAGCAGCGATCAGGACCGCGGATTACCCACTAACTTC | CASSDQDRGLPTNF
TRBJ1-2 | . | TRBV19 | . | TGTGCCAGTAGTATCCCCTTAGATGGTGGCTACACCTTC | CASSIPLDGGYTF
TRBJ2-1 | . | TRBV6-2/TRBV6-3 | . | TGTGCCAGCAGTGACAGTTCCTACAATGAGCAGTTCTTC | CASSDSSYNEQFF
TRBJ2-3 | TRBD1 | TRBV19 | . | TGTGCCAGTAGCCAGGGACAGGGCCCCACCGATACGCAGTATTTT | CASSQGQGPTDTQYF
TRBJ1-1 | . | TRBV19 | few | TGTGCCAGTAGTATTGGCAGGGGACTGAACACTGAAGCTTTCTTT | CASSIGRGLNTEAFF
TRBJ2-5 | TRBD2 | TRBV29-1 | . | TGCAGCGTTGCGGCTAGCGGGACCCAAGAGACCCAGTACTTC | CSVAASGTQETQYF
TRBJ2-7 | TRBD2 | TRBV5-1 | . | TGCGCCAGCAGTTATACTAGCGGGAGTTCCTACGAGCAGTACTTC | CASSYTSGSSYEQYF
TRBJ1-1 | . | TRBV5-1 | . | TGCGCCAGCAGCGGGGGGGGAGTTGGGAACACTGAAGCTTTCTTT | CASSGGGVGNTEAFF
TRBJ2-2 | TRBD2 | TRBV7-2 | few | TGTGCCAGCAGCACTCGGACTAGCGGGAGGGAATCGAACACCGGGGAGCTGTTTTTT | CASSTRTSGRESNTGELFF
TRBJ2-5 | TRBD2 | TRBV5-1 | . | TGCGCCAGCAGCCAAGGACTAGCGGGGGGCGTTATGAGGACCGGCCAGTACTTC | CASSQGLAGGVMRTGQYF
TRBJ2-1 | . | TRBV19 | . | TGTGCCAGTAGTATAGTGGGTACGGGTGAGCAGTTCTTC | CASSIVGTGEQFF
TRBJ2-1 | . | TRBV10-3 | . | TGTGCCATCAGTGACCCCCGACAGAACAATGAGCAGTTCTTC | CAISDPRQNNEQFF
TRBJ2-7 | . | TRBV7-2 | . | TGTGCCAGCAGCTTAGATCCCGGGAGTGATGAGCAGTACTTC | CASSLDPGSDEQYF
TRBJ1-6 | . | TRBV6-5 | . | TGTGCCAGCAATCCGGGCACGAATTCACCCCTCCACTTT | CASNPGTNSPLHF
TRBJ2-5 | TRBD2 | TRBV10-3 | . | TGTGCCATCAGTTTAGCGGGAGGGGAGACCCAGTACTTC | CAISLAGGETQYF
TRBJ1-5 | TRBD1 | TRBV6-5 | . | TGTGCCAGCAGCGGACAGGGACCGATCAATCAGCCCCAGCATTTT | CASSGQGPINQPQHF
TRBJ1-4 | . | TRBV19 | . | TGTGCCAGTAGTCCCCTCCGCGGGCAGGGCCCTAATGAAAAACTGTTTTTT | CASSPLRGQGPNEKLFF
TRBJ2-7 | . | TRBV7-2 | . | TGTGCCAGCAGCTTAGCGGCCCAGGGTAACAACGAGCAGTACTTC | CASSLAAQGNNEQYF
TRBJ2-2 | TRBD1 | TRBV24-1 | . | TGTGCCACCTCAGCACAGGGGAGTCTGGACACCGGGGAGCTGTTTTTT | CATSAQGSLDTGELFF
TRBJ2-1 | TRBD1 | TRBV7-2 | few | TGTGCCAGCAGCTTGAGTCAGGGGGTGCGCAATGAGCAGTTCTTC | CASSLSQGVRNEQFF
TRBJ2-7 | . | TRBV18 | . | TGTGCCAGCTCCCAATCAGGGGGGAACGGCGAGCAGTACTTC | CASSQSGGNGEQYF
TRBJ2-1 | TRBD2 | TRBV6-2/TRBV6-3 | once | TGTGCCAGCAGCCCTCGGACTAGCGGCACCTCCTACAATGAGCAGTTCTTC | CASSPRTSGTSYNEQFF
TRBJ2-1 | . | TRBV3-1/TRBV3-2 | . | TGTGCCAGCAGCCATTCCCTCAATGAGCAGTTCTTC | CASSHSLNEQFF
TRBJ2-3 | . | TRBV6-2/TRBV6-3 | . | TGTGCCAGCAGTCCACCTGTGGGGGTAGATACGCAGTATTTT | CASSPPVGVDTQYF